This is a list of T cell receptor beta chains from one sample in a study of technical replicates of blood from a few donors. Data came from immunoSEQ multiplex PCR; TCRdb stores just in-frame clones and leaves some out. The table has 70,000 or so clones, 98% seen once. The sequencing sample was made of T cells isolated from PBMCs. Receptors originate from a human donor in good health. CDR3s leave out the opening cysteine and the closing phenylalanine or tryptophan. The D gene is left open where the match is weak.

d_gene,len,j_gene,v_gene,CDR3aa
TRBD2,12,TRBJ2-3,TRBV30,AWSIAGGTDTQY
TRBD1,12,TRBJ1-5,TRBV15,ATSTTGANQPQH
TRBD1,11,TRBJ1-1,TRBV5-6,ASSSGTDTEAF
TRBD1,12,TRBJ2-7,TRBV19,ASSPGTGVYEQY
TRBD1,11,TRBJ1-5,TRBV30,AWSADRDQPQH
TRBD2,12,TRBJ2-1,TRBV7-2,ASSASGRANEQF
TRBD1,13,TRBJ1-4,TRBV4-3,ASSRETGGSEKLF
TRBD1,12,TRBJ1-2,TRBV27,ASSLNRGRYGYT
TRBD1,13,TRBJ1-2,TRBV7-3,ASSLGQGARGGYT
NA,11,TRBJ1-5,TRBV5-6,ASSLEFRQPQH
NA,11,TRBJ2-5,TRBV7-3,ASSLSSQETQY
TRBD1,12,TRBJ1-4,TRBV9,ASSTGDRREKLF
TRBD2,13,TRBJ2-2,TRBV30,AWTAGTSYTGELF
NA,12,TRBJ1-5,TRBV7-9,ASSFGQSNQPQH
TRBD1,14,TRBJ2-7,TRBV27,ASSFPTRQGKYEQY
NA,14,TRBJ2-1,TRBV27,ASSLSQRQGYNEQF
NA,13,TRBJ2-3,TRBV27,ASTLARGRADTQY
NA,13,TRBJ2-5,TRBV4-2,ASSQVETGLETQY
NA,10,TRBJ1-1,TRBV30,AWKWEGTEAF
TRBD1,13,TRBJ1-2,TRBV5-5,ASSSPGQGNYGYT
NA,13,TRBJ2-7,TRBV11-1,ASSLAQGSSYEQY
NA,13,TRBJ1-4,TRBV5-1,ASRRALATNEKLF
NA,11,TRBJ2-2,TRBV9,ASTPRYTGELF
TRBD2,12,TRBJ2-3,TRBV30,AWSAGLAGDTQY
TRBD1,9,TRBJ2-7,TRBV11-1,ASSPGQLKY
NA,14,TRBJ2-1,TRBV7-9,ASSLGDGRGNNEQF
TRBD2,14,TRBJ2-1,TRBV9,ASSVGLAGASNEQF
NA,12,TRBJ2-3,TRBV5-1,ASSLFGGTDTQY